What follows are 32 T cell receptor beta chains derived from one specimen sequenced in a study of T cells in Graves' hyperthyroidism and ophthalmopathy. Amplified TCR beta CDR3 regions came from RNA transcripts. A set of HTBI primers served as the primers for a first-round RT-PCR of the TCR CDR3. TCRdb reanalysed the multiplex PCR reads using MiXCR and keeps one entry per CDR3 protein. This repertoire shows about 300,000 distinct CDR3 sequences, around 15% found once; its top ten account for 7.9%. Sample: blood. The receptors derive from a woman aged 40 to 50 with Graves' hyperthyroidism.

Ten or more counts support this clonotype. CDR3 DNA: TGTGCCAGCAGCCCAGACGGGGACGGGGAGCTGTTTTTT. It codes for CASSPDGDGELFF. The chain recombines TRBV3-1 with TRBJ2-2; weak D call: TRBD2 (5 bases). Trimming took off 4 bases at V and 7 bases at J, with 10 bases between the two ends. CDR1 and CDR2 from the germline V gene are LGHDT and YNNKEL (reference sequence). CDR3 length: 13 residues. The full variable domain, with the rest looked up from reference TRBV3-1 and TRBJ2-2, is DTAVSQTPKYLVTQMGNDKSIKCEQNLGHDTMYWYKQDSKKFLKIMFSYNNKELIINETVPNRFSPKSPDKAHLNLHINSLELGDSAVYFCASSPDGDGELFFGEGSRLTVL.

This clonotype was recorded many times. V and J are TRBV6-1 and TRBJ1-4; no definite D call. Between the trimmed V and J ends, which lost 5 bases and 6 bases, there was a span of 10 bases. The CDR3 sequence is 13 residues long. Germline CDR1 MNHNS, CDR2 SASEGT. CDR3 sequence: CASSSHSDEKLFF. The DNA of the CDR3 is TGTGCCAGCAGTTCACATTCTGATGAAAAACTGTTTTTT.

A few counts support this clonotype. The V and J genes are TRBV10-3 and TRBJ2-1; either TRBD1 or TRBD2 may fit D (7 bases each). CDR1 is ENHRY, CDR2 SYGVKD, per germline. This CDR3 spans 14 amino acids. The V end lost 6 bases, the J end lost 7 bases, and 16 bases lay between the germline ends. The CDR3 DNA reads TGTGCCATCAGCCCGACAGGGCGGGGGAATGAGCAGTTCTTC. Translation: CAISPTGRGNEQFF.

This clonotype was counted many times. This sequence joins TRBV13 and TRBJ1-5, with unresolved D. V was shortened by 5 bases and J by 9 bases, with 14 bases between the two germline ends. The CDR3 length is 13 residues. Germline CDR1 PRHDT, CDR2 FYEKMQ (reference sequence). The CDR3 DNA sequence: TGTGCCAGCAGCGCCGGCTCACGGGGGCCCCAGCATTTT. Protein: CASSAGSRGPQHF.

A few counts support this clonotype. This is likely an artifact of a read error, given a far larger clone one base away. J is TRBJ2-7 and V is TRBV12-3 or TRBV12-4; no clear D gene. V dropped 1 base and J dropped 2 bases, with 3 bases sitting between them. The CDR3 is made up of 12 amino acids. CDR3 DNA: TGTGCCAGCAGTTTAGAGGCCTACGAGCAGTACTTC. This translates into CASSLEAYEQYF.

This clonotype was seen ten or more times. The J gene is TRBJ2-1, the V gene TRBV11-2; 8 bases map to TRBD1. The CDR3 loop spans 15 amino acids. The V segment lost 2 bases and the J segment 6 bases; nucleotides outside the gene matches: 6. CDR1 SGHAT and CDR2 FQNNGV come from the germline V gene. The CDR3 loop is CASSLTGGRGNEQFF. The CDR3 nucleotides read TGTGCCAGCAGCTTAACAGGGGGAAGGGGCAATGAGCAGTTCTTC.

In regard to this clonotype: A read error may be the cause here, since a much bigger clone is one base away. This chain links TRBV28 with TRBJ2-5, with 9 bases that match TRBD2. Germline CDR1 and CDR2: MDHEN and SYDVKM. CDR3 length equals 14 residues. V gave up 6 bases and J gave up 5 bases; unmatched junction bases: 7. CDR3 amino acids: CASSKAGGGETQYF. The CDR3 DNA reads TGTGCCAGCAGCAAAGCGGGAGGCGGTGAGACCCAGTACTTC.

This rearrangement joins TRBV4-2 to TRBJ2-7; D might be TRBD2 (6 bases). Looked up from germline, CDR1 is LGHNA and CDR2 is YNFKEQ. Trimming cost V 0 bases and J 4 bases, with 10 bases left between them. The CDR3 extends over 14 amino acids. CDR3 bases: TGTGCCAGCAGCCAAGACGGGAGCGGATACGAGCAGTACTTC. It encodes CASSQDGSGYEQYF.

This clonotype was recorded many times. The V gene is TRBV3-1, the J gene TRBJ1-1; D ambiguous. The CDR3 totals 13 residues. Germline V lookup: CDR1 LGHDT, CDR2 YNNKEL (reference sequence). With 3 bases removed from V and 4 bases from J, the gap between germline ends came to 9 bases. The CDR3 is CASSHQALTEAFF. CDR3 nucleotides: TGTGCCAGCAGCCACCAGGCCCTCACTGAAGCTTTCTTT.

This clonotype was recorded many times. The chain combines TRBV5-1 with TRBJ2-7; D may be TRBD1 or TRBD2 (5 bases each). The length of the CDR3 is 12 residues. The germline CDR1 and CDR2 sequences are SGHRS and YFSETQ. V was pared by 4 bases and J by 8 bases, with 13 bases between. The CDR3 protein is CASSLRDHQQYF. The CDR3 nucleotides are TGCGCCAGCAGCCTCCGGGACCACCAGCAGTACTTC.

This clonotype was found a few times. The chain uses TRBV5-4 and TRBJ2-1; D gene ambiguous. The V gene's germline CDR1 is SGHNT and CDR2 YYREEE (reference sequence). The CDR3 has 13 amino acids. V lost 5 bases and J 5 bases, leaving 11 bases between the germline ends. The CDR3 coding sequence is TGTGCCAGCAGTTCCCAATTACACAATGAGCAGTTCTTC. Its translation: CASSSQLHNEQFF.

This clonotype was picked up a small number of times. V gene TRBV9 combines with J gene TRBJ1-5, with D possibly matching TRBD1 (6 bases). The V end lost 3 bases, the J end lost 3 bases, and 10 bases lay between the germline ends. The CDR3 is 14 amino acids. The germline gives CDR1 SGDLS, CDR2 YYNGEE. CDR3 DNA: TGTGCCAGCAGCGACCGGGACACCAATCAGCCCCAGCATTTT. Translation: CASSDRDTNQPQHF.

As regards this clonotype: A much larger clone lies one base from this, so it may be a read error. The V gene is TRBV15, the J gene TRBJ1-1; D unclear. Germline V gene sequence: CDR1 LNHNV, CDR2 YYDKDF (reference sequence). The CDR3 spans 11 residues. CDR3 DNA: TGTGCCGCCAGCAGGAACACTGAAGCTTTCTTT. As protein: CAASRNTEAFF. Using reference TRBV15 and TRBJ1-1 for the parts outside the CDR3, the full variable domain is DAMVIQNPRYQVTQFGKPVTLSCSQTLNHNVMYWYQQKSSQAPKLLFHYYDKDFNNEADTPDNFQSRRPNTSFCFLDIRSPGLGDTAMYLCAASRNTEAFFGQGTRLTVV.

This clonotype occurred many times. This chain uses TRBV7-2 with TRBJ2-1, with 8 bases fitting TRBD2. CDR3 length equals 16 residues. With 5 bases clipped from V and 4 bases from J, the junction kept 10 bases outside the gene matches. CDR1 is SGHTA and CDR2 is FQGNSA in the germline V gene. The CDR3 loop reads CASSPYDRGRYNEQFF. The CDR3 coding sequence is TGTGCCAGCAGCCCCTATGATCGCGGGAGGTACAATGAGCAGTTCTTC.

The chain joins TRBV10-3 to TRBJ2-1; possible D gene TRBD2, 5 bases. V dropped 6 bases and J dropped 2 bases, with 17 bases sitting between them. CDR3 length: 16 amino acids. CDR1 ENHRY and CDR2 SYGVKD come from the germline V gene. The DNA of the CDR3 is TGTGCCATCAGCGACCCTAGCTCCTACCCCTACAATGAGCAGTTCTTC. This translates into CAISDPSSYPYNEQFF.

There are many counts of this clonotype. The J gene is TRBJ1-6, the V gene TRBV7-9; D gene unclear. The CDR3 length is 14 residues. Germline loops: CDR1 SEHNR, CDR2 FQNEAQ (reference sequence). Trimming left V 1 base short and J 7 bases short, with 8 bases between. The CDR3 loop reads CASSLDGGNSPLHF. The CDR3 DNA follows: TGTGCCAGCAGCTTAGATGGAGGGAATTCACCCCTCCACTTT. Full variable domain (remainder filled in from reference TRBV7-9 and TRBJ1-6): DTGVSQNPRHKITKRGQNVTFRCDPISEHNRLYWYRQTLGQGPEFLTYFQNEAQLEKSRLLSDRFSAERPKGSFSTLEIQRTEQGDSAMYLCASSLDGGNSPLHFGNGTRLTVT.

This clonotype has at least ten counts. The rearrangement uses TRBV20-1 and TRBJ1-2, with D possibly being TRBD1 (6 bases). Germline values: CDR1 DFQATT, CDR2 SNEGSKA (reference sequence). The CDR3 has 14 residues. Trimming stripped 0 bases from V and 6 bases from J, with 14 bases between. The CDR3 sequence: CSAREAQGYDGYTF. The CDR3 nucleotides read TGCAGTGCTAGAGAGGCTCAGGGGTATGATGGCTACACCTTC.

This clonotype was seen many times. The chain has TRBV20-1 and TRBJ1-1, with D possibly matching TRBD1 (6 bases). Looked up from germline, CDR1 is DFQATT and CDR2 is SNEGSKA (reference sequence). Trimming pared 0 bases from V and 1 base from J, leaving 15 bases between. CDR3 length equals 16 residues. CDR3 region: CSARETPGQSNTEAFF. As DNA, the CDR3 is TGCAGTGCTAGAGAGACACCGGGACAATCGAACACTGAAGCTTTCTTT.

There are many counts of this clonotype. The chain recombines TRBV7-8 with TRBJ2-3; 7 bases line up with TRBD2. Trimming cost V 2 bases and J 0 bases; bases outside gene matches: 11. The CDR3 is 18 residues long. The V gene's germline CDR1 is SGHVS and CDR2 FQNEAQ. CDR3 DNA sequence: TGTGCCAGCAGCTTACGGACCGGGACTACCTTTAGCACAGATACGCAGTATTTT. Protein: CASSLRTGTTFSTDTQYF. Complete variable domain (other parts from reference TRBV7-8 and TRBJ2-3): GAGVSQSPRYKVAKRGQDVALRCDPISGHVSLFWYQQALGQGPEFLTYFQNEAQLDKSGLPSDRFFAERPEGSVSTLKIQRTQQEDSAVYLCASSLRTGTTFSTDTQYFGPGTRLTVL.

Turning to this clonotype: A much bigger clone sits one base away, suggesting this may be a read error. This chain links TRBV20-1 with TRBJ2-7, with D uncertain. TRBJ2-1 matches the DNA end more closely, so the J call is doubtful. The CDR3 has 14 amino acids. In germline, CDR1 is DFQATT, CDR2 SNEGSKA (reference sequence). For the CDR3, the DNA is TGCAGTGCTAGGCCTCTAGTCGTTCCATACGAGCAGTTCTTC. Protein sequence: CSARPLVVPYEQFF.

Turning to this clonotype: With a much larger clone just one base away, this may be a read error. The chain links TRBV7-2 to TRBJ2-7, with D possibly being TRBD1 or TRBD2 (5 bases each). Germline assignment: CDR1 SGHTA and CDR2 FQGNSA. The CDR3 runs to 15 residues. V was clipped by 3 bases and J by 2 bases, with 14 bases between them. CDR3 sequence: CASSLSGTVTYEQYF. The CDR3 coding sequence is TGTGCCAGCAGCTTGTCCGGGACGGTTACCTACGAGCAGTACTTC.

This clonotype was recorded at least ten times. CDR3 protein: CASSESGESYNEQFF. In DNA form, the CDR3 reads TGTGCCAGCAGTGAGTCGGGAGAGTCCTACAATGAGCAGTTCTTC. The rearrangement links TRBV2 to TRBJ2-1; a weak D match, TRBD2 (6 bases). CDR3 length equals 15 residues. Germline V CDR1 and CDR2: SNHLY, FYNNEI. The ends were cut back, 3 bases at V and 1 base at J, with 10 bases in the middle.

The rearrangement links TRBV20-1 to TRBJ2-7; 12 bases line up with TRBD1. Germline V CDR1 and CDR2: DFQATT, SNEGSKA (reference sequence). The CDR3 is made up of 15 amino acids. With 3 bases clipped from V and 4 bases from J, the junction kept 7 bases outside the gene matches. DNA of the CDR3: TGCAGTGCTAGTTCTCCGGGACAGGGGGCTTACGAGCAGTACTTC. It translates to CSASSPGQGAYEQYF.

This clonotype showed up many times. CDR3 amino acids: CASSWGLPYEQYF. DNA for the CDR3: TGTGCCAGCAGCTGGGGATTGCCATACGAGCAGTACTTC. The rearrangement links TRBV5-5 to TRBJ2-7; no firm D call. CDR3 length: 13 amino acids. CDR1 SGHKS and CDR2 YYEKEE come from the germline V gene (reference sequence). Between the trimmed V and J ends, which lost 3 bases and 4 bases, there was a span of 11 bases.

The V and J genes are TRBV24-1 and TRBJ2-3; 7 bases line up with TRBD1. V trimming: 8 bases; J trimming: 2 bases; junction bases outside the gene matches: 3. This CDR3 comprises 13 residues. Germline lookup yields CDR1 KGHDR and CDR2 SFDVKD. CDR3 region: CATMGTDTDTQYF. The CDR3 nucleotides read TGTGCCACCATGGGGACAGACACAGATACGCAGTATTTT.

This clonotype was recorded many times. The V and J genes are TRBV6-1 and TRBJ1-4, with 11 positions matching TRBD1. J gave up 7 bases and V 5 bases, and 6 bases lay outside the gene matches. CDR1 is MNHNS, CDR2 SASEGT, per germline. The CDR3 length is 15 residues. In nucleotides, the CDR3 is TGTGCCAGCAGTCTAGCTGGGACAGGGGGTGAAAAACTGTTTTTT. Amino acids: CASSLAGTGGEKLFF.

A few counts support this clonotype. The chain combines TRBV13 with TRBJ2-1; the D is unclear. The germline V gene has CDR1 PRHDT and CDR2 FYEKMQ (reference sequence). Trimming cost V 5 bases and J 2 bases, with 13 bases left between them. The CDR3 loop spans 15 amino acids. The CDR3 DNA reads TGTGCCAGCAGCCCCCGGCGGAAGGCCTACAATGAGCAGTTCTTC. This gives the protein CASSPRRKAYNEQFF.

The sample holds many counts of this clonotype. The rearrangement links TRBV3-1 to TRBJ2-3; 8 bases agree with TRBD2. The CDR3 has 13 amino acids. Germline CDR1 LGHDT, CDR2 YNNKEL (reference sequence). V shed 4 bases and J 6 bases; nucleotides not matched to a gene: 3. CDR3 residues: CASSLRLADTQYF. In DNA, the CDR3 is TGTGCCAGCAGCCTTCGACTAGCGGATACGCAGTATTTT.

The genes are TRBV7-2 and TRBJ2-1; 10 bases align to TRBD2. Germline-derived CDR1 and CDR2 are SGHTA and FQGNSA. The CDR3 length is 19 residues. The ends lost 4 bases at V and 1 base at J; junction bases unmatched: 13. The CDR3 sequence: CASSSVAGGGVKSYNEQFF. In nucleotides, the CDR3 is TGTGCCAGCAGCTCAGTAGCGGGAGGTGGGGTTAAGTCCTACAATGAGCAGTTCTTC.

This clonotype appeared many times. V usage is TRBV12-3 or TRBV12-4 and J usage is TRBJ2-1; no firm D call. This CDR3 is built from 12 residues. Trimming pared 5 bases from V and 8 bases from J, leaving 10 bases between. In DNA, the CDR3 is TGTGCCAGCAGTCCTCGAGGTGATGAGCAGTTCTTC. This codes for CASSPRGDEQFF.

The chain is built from TRBV7-9 and TRBJ1-5, with a possible D match to TRBD1 (5 bases). The ends were cut back, 3 bases at V and 3 bases at J, with 9 bases in the middle. Germline V gene sequence: CDR1 SEHNR, CDR2 FQNEAQ (reference sequence). The CDR3 is 14 residues long. The CDR3 coding sequence is TGTGCCAGCAGCTTGGACGGGGCCAATCAGCCCCAGCATTTT. Protein sequence: CASSLDGANQPQHF.

This clonotype has a count of ten or more. The gene calls are TRBV28 and TRBJ1-1, with D uncertain. Per the germline V gene, CDR1 is MDHEN and CDR2 is SYDVKM. The CDR3 spans 13 residues. Trimming stripped 6 bases from V and 1 base from J, with 9 bases between. Here the CDR3 reads CASSLVGNTEAFF. The CDR3 DNA follows: TGTGCCAGCAGCCTGGTCGGGAACACTGAAGCTTTCTTT.